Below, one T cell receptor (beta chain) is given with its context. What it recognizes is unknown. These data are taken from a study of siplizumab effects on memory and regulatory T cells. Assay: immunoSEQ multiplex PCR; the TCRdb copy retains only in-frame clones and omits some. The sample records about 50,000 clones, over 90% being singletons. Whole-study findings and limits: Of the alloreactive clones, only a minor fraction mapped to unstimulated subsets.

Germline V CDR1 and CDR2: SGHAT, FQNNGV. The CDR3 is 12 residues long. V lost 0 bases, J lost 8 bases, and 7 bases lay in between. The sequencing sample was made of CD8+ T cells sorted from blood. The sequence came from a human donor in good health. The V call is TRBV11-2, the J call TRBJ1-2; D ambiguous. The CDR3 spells CASSLDGSGYTF. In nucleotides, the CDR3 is TGTGCCAGCAGCTTAGATGGGTCCGGCTACACCTTC.